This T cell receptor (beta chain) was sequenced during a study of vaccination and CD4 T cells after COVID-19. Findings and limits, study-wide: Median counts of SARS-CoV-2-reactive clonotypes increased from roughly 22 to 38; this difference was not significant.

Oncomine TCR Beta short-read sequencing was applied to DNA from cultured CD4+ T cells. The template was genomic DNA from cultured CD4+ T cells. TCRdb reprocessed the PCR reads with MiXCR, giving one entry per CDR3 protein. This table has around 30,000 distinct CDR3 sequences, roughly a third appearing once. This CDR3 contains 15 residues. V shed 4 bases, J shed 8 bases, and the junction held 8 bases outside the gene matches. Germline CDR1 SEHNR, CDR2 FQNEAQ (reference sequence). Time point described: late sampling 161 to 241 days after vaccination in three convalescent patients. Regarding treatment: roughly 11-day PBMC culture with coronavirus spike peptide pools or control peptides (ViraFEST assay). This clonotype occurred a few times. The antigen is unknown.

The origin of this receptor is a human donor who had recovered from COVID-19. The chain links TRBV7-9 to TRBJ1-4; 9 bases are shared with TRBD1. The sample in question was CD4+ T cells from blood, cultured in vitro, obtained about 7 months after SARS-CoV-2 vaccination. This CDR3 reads CASSSQGALGEKLFF. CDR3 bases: TGTGCCAGCAGCTCACAGGGGGCCTTAGGAGAAAAACTGTTTTTT.